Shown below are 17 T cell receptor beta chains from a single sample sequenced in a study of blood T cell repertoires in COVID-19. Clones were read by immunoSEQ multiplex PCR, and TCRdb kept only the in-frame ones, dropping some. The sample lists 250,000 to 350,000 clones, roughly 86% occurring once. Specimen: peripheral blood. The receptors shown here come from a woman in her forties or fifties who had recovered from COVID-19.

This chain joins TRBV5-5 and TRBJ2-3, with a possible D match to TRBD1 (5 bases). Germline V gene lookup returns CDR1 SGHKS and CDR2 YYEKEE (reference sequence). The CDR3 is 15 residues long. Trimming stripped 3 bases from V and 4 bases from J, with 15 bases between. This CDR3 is CASSSRQGRSDTQYF. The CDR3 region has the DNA TGTGCCAGCAGCTCCCGGCAGGGTCGATCAGATACGCAGTATTTT. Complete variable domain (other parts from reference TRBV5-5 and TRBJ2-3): DAGVTQSPTHLIKTRGQQVTLRCSPISGHKSVSWYQQVLGQGPQFIFQYYEKEERGRGNFPDRFSARQFPNYSSELNVNALLLGDSALYLCASSSRQGRSDTQYFGPGTRLTVL.

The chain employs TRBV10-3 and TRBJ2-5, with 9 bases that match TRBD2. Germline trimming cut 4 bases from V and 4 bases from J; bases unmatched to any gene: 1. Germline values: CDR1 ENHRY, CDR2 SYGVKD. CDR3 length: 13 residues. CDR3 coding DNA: TGTGCCATCAGTGTGGGACTAGCAGAGACCCAGTACTTC. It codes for CAISVGLAETQYF.

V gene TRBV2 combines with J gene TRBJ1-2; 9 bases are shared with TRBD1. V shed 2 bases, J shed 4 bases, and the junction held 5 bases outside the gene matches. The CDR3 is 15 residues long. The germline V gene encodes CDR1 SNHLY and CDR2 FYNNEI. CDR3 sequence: CASSESRDRVYGYTF. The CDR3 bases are TGTGCCAGCAGTGAATCCCGGGACAGGGTCTATGGCTACACCTTC. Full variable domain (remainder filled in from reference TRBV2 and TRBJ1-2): EPEVTQTPSHQVTQMGQEVILRCVPISNHLYFYWYRQILGQKVEFLVSFYNNEISEKSEIFDDQFSVERPDGSNFTLKIRSTKLEDSAMYFCASSESRDRVYGYTFGSGTRLTVV.

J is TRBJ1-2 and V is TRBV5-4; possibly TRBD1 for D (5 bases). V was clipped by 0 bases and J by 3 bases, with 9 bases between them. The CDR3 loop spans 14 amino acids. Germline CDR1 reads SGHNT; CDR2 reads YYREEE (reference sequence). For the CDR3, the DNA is TGTGCCAGCAGCTTGGCGGGGGACTACTATGGCTACACCTTC. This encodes CASSLAGDYYGYTF.

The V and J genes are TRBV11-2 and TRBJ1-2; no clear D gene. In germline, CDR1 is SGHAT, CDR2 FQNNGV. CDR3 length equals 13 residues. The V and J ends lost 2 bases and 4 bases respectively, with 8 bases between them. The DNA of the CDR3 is TGTGCCAGCAGCTTATTGTCAGTCTATGGCTACACCTTC. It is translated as CASSLLSVYGYTF.

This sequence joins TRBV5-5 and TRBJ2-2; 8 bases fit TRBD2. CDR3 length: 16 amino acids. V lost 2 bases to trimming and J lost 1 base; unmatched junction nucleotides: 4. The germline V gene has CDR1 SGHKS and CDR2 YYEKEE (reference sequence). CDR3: CASSFASGGNTGELFF. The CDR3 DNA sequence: TGTGCCAGCAGCTTCGCAAGCGGGGGGAACACCGGGGAGCTGTTTTTT.

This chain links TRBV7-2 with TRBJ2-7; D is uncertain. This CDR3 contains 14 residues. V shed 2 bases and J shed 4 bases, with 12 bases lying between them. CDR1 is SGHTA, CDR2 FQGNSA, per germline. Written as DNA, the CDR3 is TGTGCCAGCAGCTTACACAGCAATCTTTACGAGCAGTACTTC. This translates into CASSLHSNLYEQYF.

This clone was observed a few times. CDR3: CASSYLPQGNGYTF. The CDR3 DNA follows: TGTGCCAGCAGTTATTTACCTCAGGGGAATGGCTACACCTTC. This sequence joins TRBV6-5 and TRBJ1-2; the D gene is possibly TRBD1 (6 bases). Trimming took off 3 bases at V and 6 bases at J, with 14 bases between the two ends. The CDR3 is made up of 14 amino acids. The germline V gene encodes CDR1 MNHEY and CDR2 SVGAGI.

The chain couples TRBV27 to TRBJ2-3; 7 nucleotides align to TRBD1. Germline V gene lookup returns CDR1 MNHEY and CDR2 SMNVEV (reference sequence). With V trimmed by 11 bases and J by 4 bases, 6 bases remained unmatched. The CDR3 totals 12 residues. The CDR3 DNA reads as TGTGCCGTCAGGGGGTCCGCAGATACGCAGTATTTT. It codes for CAVRGSADTQYF.

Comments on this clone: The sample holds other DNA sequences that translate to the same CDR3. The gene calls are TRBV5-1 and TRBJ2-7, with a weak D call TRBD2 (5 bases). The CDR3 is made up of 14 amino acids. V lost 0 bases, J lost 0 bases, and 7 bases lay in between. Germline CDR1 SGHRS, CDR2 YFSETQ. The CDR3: CASSLAGSSYEQYF. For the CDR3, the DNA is TGCGCCAGCAGCTTGGCGGGAAGCTCCTACGAGCAGTACTTC.

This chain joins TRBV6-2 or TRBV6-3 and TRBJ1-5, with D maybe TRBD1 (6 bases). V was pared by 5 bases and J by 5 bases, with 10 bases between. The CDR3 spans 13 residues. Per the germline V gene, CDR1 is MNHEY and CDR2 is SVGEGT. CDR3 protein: CASSTGTHQPQHF. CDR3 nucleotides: TGTGCCAGCAGTACCGGGACACATCAGCCCCAGCATTTT.

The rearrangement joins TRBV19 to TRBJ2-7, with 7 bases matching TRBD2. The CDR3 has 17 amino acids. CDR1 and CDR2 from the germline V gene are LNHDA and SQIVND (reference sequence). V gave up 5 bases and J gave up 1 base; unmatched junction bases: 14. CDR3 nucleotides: TGTGCCAGTAGTCAAAGGGGCGGGGGATGGATATCCTACGAGCAGTACTTC. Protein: CASSQRGGGWISYEQYF. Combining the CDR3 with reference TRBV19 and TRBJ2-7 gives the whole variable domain DGGITQSPKYLFRKEGQNVTLSCEQNLNHDAMYWYRQDPGQGLRLIYYSQIVNDFQKGDIAEGYSVSREKKESFPLTVTSAQKNPTAFYLCASSQRGGGWISYEQYFGPGTRLTVT.

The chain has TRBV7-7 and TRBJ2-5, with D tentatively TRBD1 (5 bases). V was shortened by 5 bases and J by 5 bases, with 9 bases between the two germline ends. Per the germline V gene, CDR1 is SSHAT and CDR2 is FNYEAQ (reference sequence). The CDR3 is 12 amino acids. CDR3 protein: CASSAGFETQYF. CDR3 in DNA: TGTGCCAGCAGCGCAGGGTTTGAGACCCAGTACTTC.

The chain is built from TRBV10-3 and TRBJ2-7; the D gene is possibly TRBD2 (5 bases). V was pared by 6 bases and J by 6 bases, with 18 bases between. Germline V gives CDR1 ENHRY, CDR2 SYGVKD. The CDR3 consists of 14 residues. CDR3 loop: CAIRDTSRDGEQYF. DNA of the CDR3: TGTGCCATCAGGGATACCTCGAGGGATGGCGAGCAGTACTTC.

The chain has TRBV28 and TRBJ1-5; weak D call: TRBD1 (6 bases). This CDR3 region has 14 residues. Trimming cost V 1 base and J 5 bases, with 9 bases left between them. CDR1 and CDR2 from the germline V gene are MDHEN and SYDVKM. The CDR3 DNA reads TGTGCCAGCAGTTTATCCAGGGGCGATCAGCCCCAGCATTTT. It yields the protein CASSLSRGDQPQHF.

The CDR3 nucleotides are TGCAGCGTTGAGGGTCCAGGGGGACCGAACACCGGGGAGCTGTTTTTT. Its protein is CSVEGPGGPNTGELFF. This chain uses TRBV29-1 with TRBJ2-2; 7 bases agree with TRBD1. This CDR3 is 16 amino acids long. Trimming cost V 3 bases and J 0 bases; bases outside gene matches: 7. Per germline, CDR1 SQVTM and CDR2 ANQGSEA.

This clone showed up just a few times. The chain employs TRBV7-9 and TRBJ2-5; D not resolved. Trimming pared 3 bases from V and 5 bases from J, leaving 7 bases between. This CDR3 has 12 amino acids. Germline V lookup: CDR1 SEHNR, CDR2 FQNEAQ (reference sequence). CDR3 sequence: CASSLSRETQYF. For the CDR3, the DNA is TGTGCCAGCAGCTTGTCCCGGGAGACCCAGTACTTC.